A selection of T cell receptor beta chains follows, all from one sample in a study of blood T cell repertoires in COVID-19. Only in-frame clones appear in the TCRdb table, and some are missing; sequencing was by immunoSEQ multiplex PCR. The sample has roughly 110,000 clones; about 88% are singletons. The sequencing input was peripheral blood. Receptors were obtained from a man aged 35 to 55 with acute or convalescent COVID-19. Both conserved end residues are trimmed from each CDR3.

CDR3	J	V
ASSYSIGEQY	TRBJ2-7	TRBV6-2/TRBV6-3
ASSRQVFEKLF	TRBJ1-4	TRBV7-8
ASSQDWGELGYT	TRBJ1-2	TRBV3-1/TRBV3-2
ASSGSRTTEQY	TRBJ2-7	TRBV12-3/TRBV12-4
ASSLFTGTGYGYT	TRBJ1-2	TRBV19
AISEEGNTEAF	TRBJ1-1	TRBV10-3
ASSLTPGGTDTDTQY	TRBJ2-3	TRBV7-3
ASSPNRIRDTYNEQF	TRBJ2-1	TRBV4-3
AIGDLAGELF	TRBJ2-2	TRBV24-1
AISDGERGAANSNTGELF	TRBJ2-2	TRBV10-3
ASSSPRVLSGGAYEQY	TRBJ2-7	TRBV27
ASSFQGSTGELF	TRBJ2-2	TRBV7-9
ASSLVRGGDTKNIQY	TRBJ2-4	TRBV5-5
SVQTTIQGAANEKLF	TRBJ1-4	TRBV29-1
ATARTDNEKLF	TRBJ1-4	TRBV24-1
ASSPQPTGNEQF	TRBJ2-1	TRBV27
ATMRSGATDTQY	TRBJ2-3	TRBV19
ASHNTGELF	TRBJ2-2	TRBV5-1
ASSLASGVGLQY	TRBJ2-7	TRBV7-2
ASSQYGTEAGSTDTQY	TRBJ2-3	TRBV3-1/TRBV3-2
ASSDDFGSGNTIY	TRBJ1-3	TRBV6-1
ASRLALGGGLAGVQETQY	TRBJ2-5	TRBV12-2
ASSLQGYGYT	TRBJ1-2	TRBV27
ASSLWGTGGRTEAF	TRBJ1-1	TRBV27
SVDPGSDTQY	TRBJ2-3	TRBV29-1
AIHISRDRGEGYT	TRBJ1-2	TRBV2
ASHRGNEQY	TRBJ2-7	TRBV27
ASSLGQRTDTQY	TRBJ2-3	TRBV6-6
ASSSPSTGPSETQY	TRBJ2-5	TRBV5-1
ASSLGGQQSSYEQY	TRBJ2-7	TRBV7-6
ASRYDRGFAYEQY	TRBJ2-7	TRBV2
ASTRDERSYEQY	TRBJ2-7	TRBV19
ASSIDRNTDTQY	TRBJ2-3	TRBV19
ATSDPGQGDNIQY	TRBJ2-4	TRBV24-1